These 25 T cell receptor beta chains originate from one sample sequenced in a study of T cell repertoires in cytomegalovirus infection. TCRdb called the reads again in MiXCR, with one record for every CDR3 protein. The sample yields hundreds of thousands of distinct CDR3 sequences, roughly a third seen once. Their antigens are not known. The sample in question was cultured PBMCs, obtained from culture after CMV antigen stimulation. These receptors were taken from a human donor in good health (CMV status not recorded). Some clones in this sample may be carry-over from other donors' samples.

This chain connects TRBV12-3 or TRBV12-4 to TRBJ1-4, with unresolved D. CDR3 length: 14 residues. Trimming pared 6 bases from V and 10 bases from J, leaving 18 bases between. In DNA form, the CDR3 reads TGTGCCAGCAGACGCGAGCGTGCTGCCGGAAAACTGTTTTTT. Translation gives CASRRERAAGKLFF.

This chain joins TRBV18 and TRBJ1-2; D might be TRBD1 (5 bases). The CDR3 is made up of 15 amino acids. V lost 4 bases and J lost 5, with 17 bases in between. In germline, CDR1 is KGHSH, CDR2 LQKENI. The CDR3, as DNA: TGTGCCAGCTCACAAGCCCTACCAGGGAGGTATGGCTACACCTTC. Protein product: CASSQALPGRYGYTF.

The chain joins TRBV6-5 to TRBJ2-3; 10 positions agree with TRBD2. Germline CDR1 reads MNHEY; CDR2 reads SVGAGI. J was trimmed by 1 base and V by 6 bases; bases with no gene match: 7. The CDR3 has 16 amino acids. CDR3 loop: CASSHQAGGGTDTQYF. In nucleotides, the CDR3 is TGTGCCAGCAGCCATCAAGCGGGAGGGGGCACAGATACGCAGTATTTT.

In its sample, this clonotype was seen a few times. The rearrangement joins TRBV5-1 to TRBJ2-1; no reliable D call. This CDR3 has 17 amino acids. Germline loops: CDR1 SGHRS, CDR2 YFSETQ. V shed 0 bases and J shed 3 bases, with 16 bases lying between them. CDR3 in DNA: TGCGCCAGCAGCTTGGTACCGAGCTTCCGAAACTACAATGAGCAGTTCTTC. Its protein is CASSLVPSFRNYNEQFF. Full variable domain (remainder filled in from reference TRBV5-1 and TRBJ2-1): KAGVTQTPRYLIKTRGQQVTLSCSPISGHRSVSWYQQTPGQGLQFLFEYFSETQRNKGNFPGRFSGRQFSNSRSEMNVSTLELGDSALYLCASSLVPSFRNYNEQFFGPGTRLTVL.

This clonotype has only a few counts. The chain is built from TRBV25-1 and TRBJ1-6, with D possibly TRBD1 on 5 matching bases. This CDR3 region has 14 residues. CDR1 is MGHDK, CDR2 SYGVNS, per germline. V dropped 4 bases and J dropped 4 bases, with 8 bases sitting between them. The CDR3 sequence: CASSGQRYNSPLHF. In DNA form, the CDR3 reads TGTGCCAGCAGTGGACAGAGATATAATTCACCCCTCCACTTT. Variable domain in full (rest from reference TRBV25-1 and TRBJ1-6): EADIYQTPRYLVIGTGKKITLECSQTMGHDKMYWYQQDPGMELHLIHYSYGVNSTEKGDLSSESTVSRIRTEHFPLTLESARPSHTSQYLCASSGQRYNSPLHFGNGTRLTVT.

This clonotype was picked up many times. DNA for the CDR3: TGTGCCAGCAGCTTAGGCGGGGGGGGGATTACGCAGTATTTT. Protein product: CASSLGGGGITQYF. This chain links TRBV7-8 with TRBJ2-3, with 9 bases matching TRBD2. The CDR3 runs to 14 residues. V lost 1 base to trimming and J lost 8 bases; unmatched junction nucleotides: 4. CDR1 is SGHVS, CDR2 FQNEAQ, per germline.

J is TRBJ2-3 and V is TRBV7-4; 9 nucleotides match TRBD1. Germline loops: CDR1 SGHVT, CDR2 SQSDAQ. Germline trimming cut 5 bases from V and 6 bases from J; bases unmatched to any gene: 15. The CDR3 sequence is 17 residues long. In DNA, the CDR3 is TGTGCCAGCAGCCGTGTCCCTGGGACAGGGTATTCCGATACGCAGTATTTT. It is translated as CASSRVPGTGYSDTQYF.

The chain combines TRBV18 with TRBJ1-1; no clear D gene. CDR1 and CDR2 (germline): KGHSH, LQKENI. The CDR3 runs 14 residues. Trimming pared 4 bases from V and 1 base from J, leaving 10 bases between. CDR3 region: CASSQGEANTEAFF. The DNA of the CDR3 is TGTGCCAGCTCACAGGGCGAAGCGAACACTGAAGCTTTCTTT.

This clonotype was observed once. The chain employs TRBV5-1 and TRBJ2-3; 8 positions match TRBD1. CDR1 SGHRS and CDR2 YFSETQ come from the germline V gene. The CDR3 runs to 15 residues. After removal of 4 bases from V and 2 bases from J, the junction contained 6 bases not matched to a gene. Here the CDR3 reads CASSGQGLLTDTQYF. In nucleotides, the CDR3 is TGCGCCAGCAGCGGACAGGGTTTGCTCACAGATACGCAGTATTTT.

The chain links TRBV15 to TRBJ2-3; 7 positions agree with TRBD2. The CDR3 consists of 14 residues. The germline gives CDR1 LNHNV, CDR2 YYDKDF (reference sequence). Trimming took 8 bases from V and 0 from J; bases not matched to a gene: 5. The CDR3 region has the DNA TGTGCCACCGGGGACTACGCTAGCACAGATACGCAGTATTTT. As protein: CATGDYASTDTQYF.

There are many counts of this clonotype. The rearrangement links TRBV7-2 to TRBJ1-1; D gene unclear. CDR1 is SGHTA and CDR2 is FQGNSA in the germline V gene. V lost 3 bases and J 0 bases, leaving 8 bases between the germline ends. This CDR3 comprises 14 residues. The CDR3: CASSFQHLNTEAFF. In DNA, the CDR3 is TGTGCCAGCAGCTTCCAACACCTGAACACTGAAGCTTTCTTT.

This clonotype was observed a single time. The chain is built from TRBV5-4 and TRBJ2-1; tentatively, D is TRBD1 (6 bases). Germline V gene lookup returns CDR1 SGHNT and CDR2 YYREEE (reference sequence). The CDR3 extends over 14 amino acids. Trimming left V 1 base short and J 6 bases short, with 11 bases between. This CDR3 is CASSLQGTRNEQFF. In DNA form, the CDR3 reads TGTGCCAGCAGCTTGCAAGGGACACGCAATGAGCAGTTCTTC.

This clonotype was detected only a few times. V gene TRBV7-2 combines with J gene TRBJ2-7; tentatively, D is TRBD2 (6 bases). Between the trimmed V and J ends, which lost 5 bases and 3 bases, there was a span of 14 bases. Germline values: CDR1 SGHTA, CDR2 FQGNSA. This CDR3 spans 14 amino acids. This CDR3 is CASSPTRDLYEQYF. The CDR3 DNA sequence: TGTGCCAGCAGCCCAACGCGGGACCTCTACGAGCAGTACTTC.

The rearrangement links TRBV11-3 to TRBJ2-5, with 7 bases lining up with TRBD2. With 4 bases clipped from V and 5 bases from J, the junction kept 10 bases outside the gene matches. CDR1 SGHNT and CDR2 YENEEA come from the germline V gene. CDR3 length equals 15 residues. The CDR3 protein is CASSSKGLVGETQYF. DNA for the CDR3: TGTGCCAGCAGCTCAAAAGGACTAGTTGGCGAGACCCAGTACTTC.

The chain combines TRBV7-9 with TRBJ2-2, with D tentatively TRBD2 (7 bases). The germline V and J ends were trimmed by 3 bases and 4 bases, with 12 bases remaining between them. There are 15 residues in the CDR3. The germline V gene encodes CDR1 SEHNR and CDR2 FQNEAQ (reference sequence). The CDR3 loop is CASSFLAGATGELFF. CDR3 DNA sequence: TGTGCCAGCAGCTTTTTGGCGGGGGCCACCGGGGAGCTGTTTTTT. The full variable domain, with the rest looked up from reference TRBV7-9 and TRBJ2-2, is DTGVSQNPRHKITKRGQNVTFRCDPISEHNRLYWYRQTLGQGPEFLTYFQNEAQLEKSRLLSDRFSAERPKGSFSTLEIQRTEQGDSAMYLCASSFLAGATGELFFGEGSRLTVL.

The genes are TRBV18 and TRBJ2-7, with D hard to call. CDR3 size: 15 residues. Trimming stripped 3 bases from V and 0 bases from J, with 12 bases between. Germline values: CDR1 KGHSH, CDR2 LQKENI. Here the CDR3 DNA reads TGTGCCAGCTCACCCCAGGCGAACCCCTCCTACGAGCAGTACTTC. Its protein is CASSPQANPSYEQYF.

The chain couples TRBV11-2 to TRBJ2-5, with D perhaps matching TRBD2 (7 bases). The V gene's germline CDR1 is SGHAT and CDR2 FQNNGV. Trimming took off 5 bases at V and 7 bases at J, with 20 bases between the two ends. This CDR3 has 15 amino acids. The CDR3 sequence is CASSLPGAGGLTQYF. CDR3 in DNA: TGTGCCAGCAGCCTCCCGGGGGCCGGGGGGTTGACCCAGTACTTC.

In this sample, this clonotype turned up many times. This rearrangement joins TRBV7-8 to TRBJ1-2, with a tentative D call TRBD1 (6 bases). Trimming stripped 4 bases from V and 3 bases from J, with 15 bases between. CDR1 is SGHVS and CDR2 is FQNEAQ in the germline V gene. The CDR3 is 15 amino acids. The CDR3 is CASSSRRTVDYGYTF. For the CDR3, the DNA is TGTGCCAGCAGCTCCCGAAGGACAGTAGACTATGGCTACACCTTC.

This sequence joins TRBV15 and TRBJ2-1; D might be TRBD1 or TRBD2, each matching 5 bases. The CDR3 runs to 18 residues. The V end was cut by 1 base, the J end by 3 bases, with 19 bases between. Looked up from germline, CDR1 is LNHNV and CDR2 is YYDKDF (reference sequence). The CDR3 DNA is TGTGCCACCAGCAGAGGTGGTGGGGCGGAGGTCTTCTACAATGAGCAGTTCTTC. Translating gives CATSRGGGAEVFYNEQFF.

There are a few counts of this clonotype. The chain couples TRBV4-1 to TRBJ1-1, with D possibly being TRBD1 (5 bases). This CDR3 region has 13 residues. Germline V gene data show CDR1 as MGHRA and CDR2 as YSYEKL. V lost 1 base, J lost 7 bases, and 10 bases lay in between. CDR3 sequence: CASSQVGADEAFF. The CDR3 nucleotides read TGCGCCAGCAGCCAAGTTGGGGCGGATGAAGCTTTCTTT.

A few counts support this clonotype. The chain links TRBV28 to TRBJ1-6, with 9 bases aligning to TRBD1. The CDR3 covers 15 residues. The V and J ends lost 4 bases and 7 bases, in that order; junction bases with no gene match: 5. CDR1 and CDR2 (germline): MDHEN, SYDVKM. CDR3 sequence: CASSYWDRANSPLHF. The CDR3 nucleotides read TGTGCCAGCAGTTATTGGGACAGGGCGAATTCACCCCTCCACTTT. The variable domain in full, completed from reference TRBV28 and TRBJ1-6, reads DVKVTQSSRYLVKRTGEKVFLECVQDMDHENMFWYRQDPGLGLRLIYFSYDVKMKEKGDIPEGYSVSREKKERFSLILESASTNQTSMYLCASSYWDRANSPLHFGNGTRLTVT.

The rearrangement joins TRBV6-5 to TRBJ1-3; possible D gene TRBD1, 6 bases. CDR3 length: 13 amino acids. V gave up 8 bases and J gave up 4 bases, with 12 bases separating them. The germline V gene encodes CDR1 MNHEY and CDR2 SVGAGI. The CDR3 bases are TGTGCCAGCCAGGGAGGACAGGGAAACACCATATATTTT. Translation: CASQGGQGNTIYF.

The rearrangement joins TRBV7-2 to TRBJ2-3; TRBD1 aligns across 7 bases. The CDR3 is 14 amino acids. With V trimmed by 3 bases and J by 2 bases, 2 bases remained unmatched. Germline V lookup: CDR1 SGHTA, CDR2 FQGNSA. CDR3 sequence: CASSLDRYTDTQYF. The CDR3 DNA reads TGTGCCAGCAGCTTGGACAGGTACACAGATACGCAGTATTTT.

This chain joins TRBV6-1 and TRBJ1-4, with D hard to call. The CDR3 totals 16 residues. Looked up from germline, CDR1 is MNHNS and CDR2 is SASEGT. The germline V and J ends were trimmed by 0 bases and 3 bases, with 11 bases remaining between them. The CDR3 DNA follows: TGTGCCAGCAGTGAAGCGCTGGTGGTGGCTAATGAAAAACTGTTTTTT. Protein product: CASSEALVVANEKLFF.

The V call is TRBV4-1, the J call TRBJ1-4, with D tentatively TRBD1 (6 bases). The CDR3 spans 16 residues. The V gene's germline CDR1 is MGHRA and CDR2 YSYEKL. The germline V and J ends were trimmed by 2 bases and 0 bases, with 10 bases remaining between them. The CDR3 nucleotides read TGCGCCAGCAGCCAAAGGACAGTTGCAACTAATGAAAAACTGTTTTTT. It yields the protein CASSQRTVATNEKLFF.